This T cell receptor beta chain was sequenced for a study of blood T cell repertoires in COVID-19. About the research overall: PBMCs, B-cell-depleted T cells, or T cells were the source of the cDNA or gDNA that made up the material.

Assay: immunoSEQ multiplex PCR; the TCRdb copy retains only in-frame clones and omits some. The data show about 200,000 clones, under 95% seen once. From germline, CDR1 is SGDLS and CDR2 YYNGEE. The CDR3 has 16 amino acids. Between the trimmed V and J ends, which lost 1 base and 0 bases, there was a span of 10 bases. This clone was counted between two and nine times. The sequencing sample was made of peripheral blood. The clonotype comes from a young man with acute or convalescent COVID-19. V is TRBV9 and J is TRBJ1-4; D remains unclear. CDR3 sequence: CASSVYPGTTNEKLFF. DNA for the CDR3: TGTGCCAGCAGCGTATATCCCGGGACAACTAATGAAAAACTGTTTTTT. The full variable domain, its missing parts supplied by reference TRBV9 and TRBJ1-4, is DSGVTQTPKHLITATGQRVTLRCSPRSGDLSVYWYQQSLDQGLQFLIQYYNGEERAKGNILERFSAQQFPDLHSELNLSSLELGDSALYFCASSVYPGTTNEKLFFGSGTQLSVL.